This note documents a single TCR beta chain sequence. CDR3 length: 13 residues. V lost 1 base, J lost 4 bases, and 7 bases lay in between. Germline CDR1 is MGHRA and CDR2 is YSYEKL. Profiled with immunoSEQ multiplex PCR; TCRdb holds only in-frame clones, not every one. The sample holds approximately 70,000 clones; 75% to 95% are singletons and the top ten take over 4.5%. The data stem from a study of OX40 agonist ivuxolimab in advanced cancers. This chain connects TRBV4-1 to TRBJ1-2; D is undetermined. The clonotype comes from an adult with an advanced solid tumor such as melanoma, head and neck, liver or kidney cancer. The sequencing here drew on CD4+ or CD8+ T cells sorted from blood, taken in a trial of the OX40 agonist ivuxolimab. The CDR3 nucleotides read TGCGCCAGCAGCCAAGCCGGGATCTATGGCTACACCTTC. Translation: CASSQAGIYGYTF.